This is a list of T cell receptor beta chains from one sample in a study of human T cells and chemical hapten exposure. TCRdb recomputed calls from the RACE reads with MiXCR, one row per CDR3 protein. Among 100,000 or so distinct CDR3 sequences, less than 40% were seen once, and the ten largest hold about 2.9%. This sample comprised whole blood, obtained in connection with sensitization to the hapten diphenylcyclopropenone (DPC). These receptor sequences come from a man aged 35-49 years with alopecia areata. Some clones in this sample may be carry-over from other donors' samples. Each CDR3 is given with its conserved first and last residue. Each record gives: J gene, V gene, D gene, clone size, CDR3 protein, CDR3 DNA. A D gene is named only where the DNA matches it firmly. Clone size is given for some rows only: seen once, a few or many times, or a class if the clone is expanded.

>TRBJ2-1|TRBV24-1|NA|few
CATSRGGAVGEQFF
TGTGCCACCAGTAGGGGCGGGGCGGTCGGTGAGCAGTTCTTC
>TRBJ2-5|TRBV11-2|TRBD2|many
CASSSLAGGQETQYF
TGTGCCAGCAGCTCCCTAGCGGGGGGACAAGAGACCCAGTACTTC
>TRBJ2-7|TRBV16|NA|NA
CASSQSLQASYEQYF
TGTGCCAGCAGCCAATCCCTACAGGCGTCCTACGAGCAGTACTTC
>TRBJ2-3|TRBV3-1|TRBD1|NA
CASSPVGTGTDTQYF
TGTGCCAGCAGCCCGGTAGGGACAGGGACAGATACGCAGTATTTT
>TRBJ2-5|TRBV14|NA|NA
CASSQDFAEETQYF
TGTGCCAGCAGCCAAGATTTCGCGGAAGAGACCCAGTACTTC
>TRBJ2-1|TRBV5-6|TRBD2|NA
CASSSPAGDTDEQFF
TGTGCCAGCAGCTCCCCAGCGGGAGATACGGATGAGCAGTTCTTC
>TRBJ2-7|TRBV7-8|TRBD1|few
CASSLARDRSYEQYF
TGTGCCAGCAGCTTAGCGAGGGACAGATCCTACGAGCAGTACTTC
>TRBJ1-1|TRBV29-1|TRBD1|NA
CSVKGQQGATEAFF
TGCAGCGTTAAAGGCCAACAGGGGGCGACTGAAGCTTTCTTT
>TRBJ1-6|TRBV28|TRBD1|few
CASSSYSGTGYSPLHF
TGTGCCAGCAGTTCATACTCCGGGACAGGTTATTCACCCCTCCACTTT
>TRBJ2-6|TRBV11-2|NA|few
CASSSNLGANVLTF
TGTGCCAGCAGCTCAAATCTAGGGGCCAACGTCCTGACTTTC
>TRBJ2-5|TRBV6-5|NA|few
CASSYGAETQYF
TGTGCCAGCAGTTACGGGGCCGAGACCCAGTACTTC
>TRBJ2-3|TRBV29-1|TRBD2|few
CSVELAGVEPQYF
TGCAGCGTTGAGCTAGCGGGAGTCGAGCCGCAGTATTTT
>TRBJ1-1|TRBV27|NA|NA
CASRATANTEAFF
TGTGCCAGCAGAGCGACAGCGAACACTGAAGCTTTCTTT
>TRBJ1-1|TRBV25-1|TRBD1|few
CASNRGHSEAFF
TGTGCCAGCAACAGGGGCCACTCTGAAGCTTTCTTT
>TRBJ2-5|TRBV18|TRBD1|NA
CASSPLGQGIQETQYF
TGTGCCAGCTCACCACTCGGACAGGGGATCCAAGAGACCCAGTACTTC
>TRBJ2-1|TRBV6-2/TRBV6-3|NA|NA
CASSFSNEQFF
TGTGCCAGCAGCTTCAGTAATGAGCAGTTCTTC
>TRBJ1-1|TRBV6-5|TRBD1|few
CASSSSRQGVRAGTEAFF
TGTGCCAGCAGTTCTTCACGACAGGGTGTGAGGGCTGGGACTGAAGCTTTCTTT
>TRBJ2-7|TRBV6-1|TRBD1|few
CASIRDRGRYEQYF
TGTGCCAGCATAAGGGACAGGGGGAGGTACGAGCAGTACTTC
>TRBJ2-3|TRBV7-6|TRBD2|NA
CASSLEASGSTDTQYF
TGTGCCAGCAGCTTAGAGGCTAGCGGGAGCACAGATACGCAGTATTTT
>TRBJ2-3|TRBV28|NA|NA
CASSLSRESDTQYF
TGTGCCAGCAGTTTATCCCGGGAATCAGATACGCAGTATTTT
>TRBJ2-7|TRBV30|TRBD2|few
CAWSLRLAGGGEQYF
TGTGCCTGGAGCCTAAGACTAGCGGGAGGGGGCGAGCAGTACTTC
>TRBJ2-3|TRBV7-7|TRBD2|few
CASSAQLAGAPDTQYF
TGTGCTAGCAGCGCCCAACTAGCGGGAGCCCCAGATACGCAGTATTTT
>TRBJ2-3|TRBV6-2/TRBV6-3|TRBD2|few
CASQSGGTDTQYF
TGTGCCTCCCAGTCCGGGGGGACGGATACGCAGTATTTT
>TRBJ2-7|TRBV12-3/TRBV12-4|NA|few
CASSRDHFYEQYF
TGTGCCAGCAGTCGGGACCATTTCTACGAGCAGTACTTC
>TRBJ2-1|TRBV12-3/TRBV12-4|NA|NA
CASSVEGLNEQFF
TGTGCCAGCAGTGTGGAGGGCCTTAATGAGCAGTTCTTC
>TRBJ2-3|TRBV11-1|TRBD2|NA
CASSVPSGRAGTDTQYF
TGTGCCAGCAGCGTACCTAGCGGGAGGGCCGGCACAGATACGCAGTATTTT
>TRBJ2-1|TRBV6-2/TRBV6-3|NA|NA
CASSQPGDPLDEQFF
TGTGCCAGCAGTCAACCAGGGGACCCTTTGGATGAGCAGTTCTTC
>TRBJ2-3|TRBV29-1|TRBD2|few
CSATGLAGNTDTQYF
TGCAGCGCTACCGGACTAGCGGGGAACACAGATACGCAGTATTTT
>TRBJ2-1|TRBV11-3|TRBD2|NA
CASSSGVTSGMDEQFF
TGTGCCAGCAGCTCGGGGGTGACTAGCGGGATGGATGAGCAGTTCTTC
>TRBJ1-1|TRBV20-1|NA|NA
CSATQGNTEAFF
TGCAGTGCTACCCAGGGGAACACTGAAGCTTTCTTT
>TRBJ2-1|TRBV10-3|TRBD2|few
CASVGLAVYNEQFF
TGTGCCTCCGTGGGGCTAGCGGTTTACAATGAGCAGTTCTTC
>TRBJ2-3|TRBV12-3/TRBV12-4|NA|NA
CASSLWDPSTDTQYF
TGTGCCAGCAGTTTGTGGGACCCCAGCACAGATACGCAGTATTTT
>TRBJ1-1|TRBV5-1|TRBD1|NA
CASTPFLGGDGTEAFF
TGCGCCAGCACCCCTTTTTTAGGGGGCGATGGAACTGAAGCTTTCTTT
>TRBJ2-1|TRBV29-1|TRBD1|NA
CSVGQGAAYNEQFF
TGCAGCGTCGGACAGGGGGCTGCCTACAATGAGCAGTTCTTC
>TRBJ2-7|TRBV28|TRBD1|NA
CASSSPGTGGESRFEQYF
TGTGCCAGCAGTTCCCCCGGGACAGGGGGCGAATCGAGATTCGAGCAGTACTTC
>TRBJ2-5|TRBV6-5|NA|NA
CASSPRGGWETQYF
TGTGCCAGCAGCCCAAGGGGGGGCTGGGAGACCCAGTACTTC
>TRBJ2-1|TRBV21-1|NA|NA
CASSNFTEIAGGLKRNNEQFF
TGTGCCAGCAGCAATTTCACTGAAATAGCGGGAGGGCTAAAGCGAAACAATGAGCAGTTCTTC
>TRBJ1-4|TRBV29-1|NA|NA
CSVAPRQGEKLFF
TGCAGCGTTGCTCCTCGGCAGGGGGAAAAACTGTTTTTT
>TRBJ2-2|TRBV20-1|TRBD2|few
CSARATGLAGGTNTGELFF
TGCAGTGCTAGAGCCACGGGACTAGCGGGGGGAACTAACACCGGGGAGCTGTTTTTT
>TRBJ2-2|TRBV6-5|NA|NA
CASRGTPNTGELFF
TGTGCCAGCAGAGGGACACCGAACACCGGGGAGCTGTTTTTT
>TRBJ1-1|TRBV28|NA|NA
CASNRGGEGAFF
TGTGCCAGCAATAGGGGTGGGGAAGGGGCTTTCTTT
>TRBJ2-5|TRBV7-2|NA|few
CASSSSAQGLQETQYF
TGTGCCAGCAGCTCTAGTGCGCAGGGGCTCCAAGAGACCCAGTACTTC
>TRBJ2-3|TRBV28|TRBD1|NA
CASRRQGAVDTQYF
TGTGCCAGCAGGCGACAGGGGGCGGTGGATACGCAGTATTTT
>TRBJ1-2|TRBV6-5|NA|NA
CASSYTTYYGYTF
TGTGCCAGCAGTTACACCACTTACTATGGCTACACCTTC
>TRBJ2-2|TRBV24-1|TRBD2|NA
CATSAFVTSGKTGELFF
TGTGCCACCAGTGCCTTTGTGACTAGCGGGAAGACCGGGGAGCTGTTTTTT
>TRBJ2-3|TRBV20-1|TRBD2|few
CSATPGAGEGTDTQYF
TGCAGTGCTACACCGGGAGCGGGAGAGGGCACAGATACGCAGTATTTT